This TCR beta chain is from a study of cytomegalovirus exposure and HLA in healthy donors. Primers for the PCR totalled 60 Vbeta and 13 Jbeta. Here immunoSEQ multiplex PCR was the method, and the copy in TCRdb shows in-frame clones only, minus some. This table holds about 120,000 clones, around 69% found once. The CDR3 is made up of 16 amino acids. The germline gives CDR1 SNHLY, CDR2 FYNNEI. As to this clone: Its antigen is unknown. The germline gene is not matched at one end of the junction; a read error may be the cause.

Overall study findings and caveats: In an earlier analysis, most TCR beta V segments were productive about 87% or about 30% of the time.

The chain uses TRBV2 and TRBJ2-1, with 10 bases fitting TRBD2. The clonotype originates from a woman aged 40 to 50 in good health and CMV-seropositive. Sequencing was carried out using PBMCs. This CDR3 reads CASRGYSGGSYDEQFF. The CDR3 coding sequence is TGTGCCAGCAGGGGTTATAGCGGGGGGTCCTACGATGAGCAGTTCTTC.